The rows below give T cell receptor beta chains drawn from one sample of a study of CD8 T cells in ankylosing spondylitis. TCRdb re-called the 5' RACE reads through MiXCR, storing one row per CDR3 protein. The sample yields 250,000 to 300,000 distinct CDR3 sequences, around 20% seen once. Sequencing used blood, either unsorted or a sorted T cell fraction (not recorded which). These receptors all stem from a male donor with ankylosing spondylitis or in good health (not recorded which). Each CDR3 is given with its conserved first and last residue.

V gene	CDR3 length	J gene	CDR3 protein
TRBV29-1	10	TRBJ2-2	CSVVSGELFF
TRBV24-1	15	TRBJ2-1	CATSEGDRGLYEQFF
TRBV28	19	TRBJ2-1	CASSLWASGLAGVRGEQFF
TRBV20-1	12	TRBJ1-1	CSATEMNTEAFF
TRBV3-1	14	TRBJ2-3	CASSLIVGTDTQYF
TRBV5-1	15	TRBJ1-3	CASSRDGNSGNTIYF
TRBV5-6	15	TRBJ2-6	CASRGGQSGANVLTF
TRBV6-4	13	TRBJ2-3	CASSDSNTDTQYF
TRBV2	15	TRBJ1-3	CASISGRSTGNTIYF
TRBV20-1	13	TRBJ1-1	CSARNRRNAEAFF
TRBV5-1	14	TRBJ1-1	CASSLPGYNTEAFF
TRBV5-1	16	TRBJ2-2	CASSRGLASGTGELFF
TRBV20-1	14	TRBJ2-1	CSARDSLVRNEQFF
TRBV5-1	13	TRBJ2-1	CASSLDIYSEQFF
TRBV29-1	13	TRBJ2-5	CSADTTGQETQYF
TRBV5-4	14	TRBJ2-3	CASSLPGVSDTQYF